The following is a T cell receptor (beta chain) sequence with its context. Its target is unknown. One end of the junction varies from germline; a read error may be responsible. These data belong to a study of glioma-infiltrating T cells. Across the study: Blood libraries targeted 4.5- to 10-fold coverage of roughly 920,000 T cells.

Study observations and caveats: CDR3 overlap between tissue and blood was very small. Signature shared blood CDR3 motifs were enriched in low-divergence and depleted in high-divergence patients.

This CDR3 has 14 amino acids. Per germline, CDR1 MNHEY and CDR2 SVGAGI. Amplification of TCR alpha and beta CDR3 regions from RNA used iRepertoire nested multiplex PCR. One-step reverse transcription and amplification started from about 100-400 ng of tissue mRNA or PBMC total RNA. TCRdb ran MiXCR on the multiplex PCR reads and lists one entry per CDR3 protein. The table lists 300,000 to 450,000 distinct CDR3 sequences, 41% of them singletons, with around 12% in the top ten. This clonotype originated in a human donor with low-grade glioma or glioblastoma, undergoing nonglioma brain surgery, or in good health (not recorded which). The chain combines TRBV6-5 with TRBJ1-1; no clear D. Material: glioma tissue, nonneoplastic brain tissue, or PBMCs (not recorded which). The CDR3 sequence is CAISDPQTKTEAFF. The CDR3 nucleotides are TGTGCCATCAGTGACCCCCAAACAAAAACTGAAGCTTTCTTT.